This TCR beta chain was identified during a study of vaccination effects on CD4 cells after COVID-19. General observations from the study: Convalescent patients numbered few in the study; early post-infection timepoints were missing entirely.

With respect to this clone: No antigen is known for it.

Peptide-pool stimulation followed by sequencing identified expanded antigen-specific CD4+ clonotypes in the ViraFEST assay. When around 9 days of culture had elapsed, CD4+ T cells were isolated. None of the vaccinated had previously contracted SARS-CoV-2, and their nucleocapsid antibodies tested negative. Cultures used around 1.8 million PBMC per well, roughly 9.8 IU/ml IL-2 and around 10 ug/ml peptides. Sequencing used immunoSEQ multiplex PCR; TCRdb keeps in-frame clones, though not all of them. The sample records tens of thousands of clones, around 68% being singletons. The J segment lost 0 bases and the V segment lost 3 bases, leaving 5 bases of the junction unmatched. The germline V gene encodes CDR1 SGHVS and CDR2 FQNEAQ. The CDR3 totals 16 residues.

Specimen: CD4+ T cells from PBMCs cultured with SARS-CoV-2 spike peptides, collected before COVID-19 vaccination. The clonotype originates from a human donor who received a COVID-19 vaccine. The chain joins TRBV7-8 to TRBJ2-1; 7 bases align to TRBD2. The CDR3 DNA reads TGTGCCAGCAGCTTGACTAGCAGTAGCTCCTACAATGAGCAGTTCTTC. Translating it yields CASSLTSSSSYNEQFF.